This entry lists 3 T cell receptor beta chains sequenced from one sample in a study of CD8+CD57+ T cells in acquired aplastic anemia. For CDR3 and TCR beta VDJ profiling, genomic DNA was the template used. TCRdb reprocessed the reads via MiXCR and lists one record per CDR3 protein. The table lists under 200,000 distinct CDR3 sequences, 35% to 55% of them singletons, with 0.85% to 1.3% in the top ten. The sample was sorted CD4+, CD8+, or CD8+CD57+ T cells (not recorded which) from PBMCs. The receptors were sampled from a human donor in good health.

V usage is TRBV10-1 and J usage is TRBJ2-5, with D perhaps assigned TRBD1 or TRBD2 (5 bases each). This CDR3 spans 15 amino acids. Germline V gives CDR1 WNHNN, CDR2 SYGVQD (reference sequence). Trimming stripped 4 bases from V and 5 bases from J, with 17 bases between. As DNA, the CDR3 is TGCGCCAGCAGTGCGGGGCGCCGCATGGAGGAGACCCAGTACTTC. The encoded protein is CASSAGRRMEETQYF.

This clonotype was counted between two and nine times. The V call is TRBV27, the J call TRBJ2-1; 9 nucleotides line up with TRBD1. Germline values: CDR1 MNHEY, CDR2 SMNVEV (reference sequence). This CDR3 spans 15 amino acids. V gave up 4 bases and J gave up 4 bases; unmatched junction bases: 5. In DNA form, the CDR3 reads TGTGCCAGCAGTTCCGGACAGGGGTGGTACAATGAGCAGTTCTTC. Its translation is CASSSGQGWYNEQFF.

A single count supports this clonotype. Since a much larger clone is just one base distant, this may be a read error. The chain carries TRBV20-1 and TRBJ2-2; 10 bases are a match to TRBD2. From germline, CDR1 is DFQATT and CDR2 SNEGSKA (reference sequence). The CDR3 has 17 amino acids. The CDR3 nucleotides are TGCAGTGCTAGGGTGCTAGCGGGAGAGTTTGTCGCCGGGGAGCTGCTTTTT. Protein sequence: CSARVLAGEFVAGELLF.